Sequencing of this TCR beta chain was carried out in a study of technical replicates of blood from four donors. Only in-frame clones appear in the TCRdb table, and some are missing; sequencing was by immunoSEQ multiplex PCR. Among around 30,000 clones listed, 85% to 95% were seen once. Sequencing used PBMCs. This clonotype was sampled from a human donor in good health. Some clones in this sample may be carry-over from other donors' samples.

The CDR3 here is CASSLILAGADTQYF. The CDR3 DNA sequence: TGTGCCAGCAGCTTAATTCTAGCGGGGGCAGATACGCAGTATTTT. This chain connects TRBV7-8 to TRBJ2-3; 10 bases map to TRBD2. The CDR3 has 15 amino acids. The V gene's germline CDR1 is SGHVS and CDR2 FQNEAQ. With V trimmed by 2 bases and J by 4 bases, 3 bases remained unmatched.